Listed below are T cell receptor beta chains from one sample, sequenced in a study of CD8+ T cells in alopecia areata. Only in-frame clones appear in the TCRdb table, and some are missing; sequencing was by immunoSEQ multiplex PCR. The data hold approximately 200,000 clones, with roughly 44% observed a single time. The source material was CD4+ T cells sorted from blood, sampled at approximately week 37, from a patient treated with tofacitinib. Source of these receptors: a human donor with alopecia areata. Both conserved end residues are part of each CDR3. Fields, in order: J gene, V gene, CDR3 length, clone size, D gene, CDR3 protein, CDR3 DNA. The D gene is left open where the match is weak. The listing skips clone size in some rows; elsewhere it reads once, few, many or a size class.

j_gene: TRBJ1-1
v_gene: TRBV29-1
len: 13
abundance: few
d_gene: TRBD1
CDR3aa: CSVELGGGTEAFF
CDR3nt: TGCAGCGTTGAATTAGGGGGCGGAACTGAAGCTTTCTTT

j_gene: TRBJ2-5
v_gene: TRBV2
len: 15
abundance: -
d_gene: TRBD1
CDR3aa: CASSMDRGSQETQYF
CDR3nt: TGTGCCAGCAGTATGGACAGGGGGTCCCAAGAGACCCAGTACTTC

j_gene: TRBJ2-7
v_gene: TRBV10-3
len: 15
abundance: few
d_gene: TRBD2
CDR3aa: CAISEPSGSSYEQYF
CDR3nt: TGTGCCATCAGTGAACCTAGCGGGAGTAGCTACGAGCAGTACTTC

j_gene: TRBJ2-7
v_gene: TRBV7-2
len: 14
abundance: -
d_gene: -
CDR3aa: CASSLAGTSYEQYF
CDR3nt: TGTGCCAGCAGCTTAGCGGGGACTTCCTACGAGCAGTACTTC

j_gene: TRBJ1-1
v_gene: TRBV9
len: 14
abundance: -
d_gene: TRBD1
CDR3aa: CASSVVAGGTEAFF
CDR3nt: TGTGCCAGCAGCGTAGTGGCAGGGGGCACTGAAGCTTTCTTT

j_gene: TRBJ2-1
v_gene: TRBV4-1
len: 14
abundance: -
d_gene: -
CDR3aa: CASSPAATYNEQFF
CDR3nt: TGCGCCAGCAGCCCAGCGGCCACCTACAATGAGCAGTTCTTC

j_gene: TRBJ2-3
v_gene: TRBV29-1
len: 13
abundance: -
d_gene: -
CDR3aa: CSVEAGGSDTQYF
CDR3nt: TGCAGCGTTGAAGCCGGGGGTTCAGATACGCAGTATTTT

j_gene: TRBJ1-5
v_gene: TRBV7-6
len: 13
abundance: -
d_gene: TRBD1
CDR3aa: CASSPDREQPQHF
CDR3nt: TGTGCCAGCAGCCCGGACAGGGAACAGCCCCAGCATTTT

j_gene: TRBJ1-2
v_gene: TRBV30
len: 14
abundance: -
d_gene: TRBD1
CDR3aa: CAWSVAGGDYGYTF
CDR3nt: TGTGCCTGGAGTGTTGCAGGGGGAGACTATGGCTACACCTTC

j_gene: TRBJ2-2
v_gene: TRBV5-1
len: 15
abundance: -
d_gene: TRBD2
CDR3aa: CASSLRLADTGELFF
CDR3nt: TGCGCCAGCAGTTTGAGACTAGCGGACACCGGGGAGCTGTTTTTT

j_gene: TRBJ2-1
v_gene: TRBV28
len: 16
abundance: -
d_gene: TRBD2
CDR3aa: CASRSNLAGKYNEQFF
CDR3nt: TGTGCCAGCAGATCAAACCTAGCGGGAAAATATAATGAGCAGTTCTTC

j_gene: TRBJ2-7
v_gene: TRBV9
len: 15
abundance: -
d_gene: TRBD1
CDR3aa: CASSPQGAHTYEQYF
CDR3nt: TGTGCCAGCAGCCCACAGGGGGCCCACACCTACGAGCAGTACTTC

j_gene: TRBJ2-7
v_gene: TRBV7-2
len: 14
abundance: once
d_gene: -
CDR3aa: CASSLLGRVDEQYF
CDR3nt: TGTGCCAGCAGCTTACTCGGCAGGGTAGACGAGCAGTACTTC

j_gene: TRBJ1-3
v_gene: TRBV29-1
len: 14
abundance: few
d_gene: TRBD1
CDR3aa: CSALTGVPGNTIYF
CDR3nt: TGCAGCGCTTTGACAGGGGTTCCTGGAAACACCATATATTTT

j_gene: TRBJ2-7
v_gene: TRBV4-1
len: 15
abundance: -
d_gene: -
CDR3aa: CASSQVYRASYEQYF
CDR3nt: TGCGCCAGCAGCCAAGTTTACAGGGCCTCGTACGAGCAGTACTTC

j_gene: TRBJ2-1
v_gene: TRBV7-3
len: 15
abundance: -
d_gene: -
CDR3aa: CASSLDPSPYNEQFF
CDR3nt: TGTGCCAGCAGTTTAGACCCTTCCCCCTACAATGAGCAGTTCTTC

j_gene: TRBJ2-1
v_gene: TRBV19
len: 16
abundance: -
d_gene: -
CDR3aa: CASSIEPSDLKNEQFF
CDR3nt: TGTGCCAGTAGTATAGAGCCTTCAGACCTGAAAAATGAGCAGTTCTTC

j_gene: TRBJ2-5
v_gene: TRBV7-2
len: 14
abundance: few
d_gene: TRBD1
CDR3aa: CASSARTGFETQYF
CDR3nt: TGTGCCAGCAGCGCCCGGACAGGGTTTGAGACCCAGTACTTC

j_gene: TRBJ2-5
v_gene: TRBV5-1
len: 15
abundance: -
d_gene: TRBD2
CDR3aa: CASSSPLAGGETQYF
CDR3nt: TGCGCCAGCAGCTCCCCATTGGCGGGAGGAGAGACCCAGTACTTC

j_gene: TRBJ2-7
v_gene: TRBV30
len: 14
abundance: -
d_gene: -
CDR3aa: CAWTPGPLSYEQYF
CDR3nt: TGTGCCTGGACCCCAGGACCCCTCTCCTACGAGCAGTACTTC

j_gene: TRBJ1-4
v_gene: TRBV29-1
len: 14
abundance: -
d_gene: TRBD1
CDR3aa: CSVRTGPFNEKLFF
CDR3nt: TGCAGCGTCCGGACAGGGCCCTTCAATGAAAAACTGTTTTTT

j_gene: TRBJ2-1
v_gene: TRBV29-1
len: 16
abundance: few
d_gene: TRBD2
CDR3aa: CSVGLAGGSSYNEQFF
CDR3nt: TGCAGCGTTGGACTAGCGGGAGGTAGCTCCTACAATGAGCAGTTCTTC

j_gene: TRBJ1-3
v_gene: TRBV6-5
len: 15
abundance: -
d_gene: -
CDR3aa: CASIPPGGSGNTIYF
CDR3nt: TGTGCCAGCATCCCACCGGGGGGCTCTGGAAACACCATATATTTT

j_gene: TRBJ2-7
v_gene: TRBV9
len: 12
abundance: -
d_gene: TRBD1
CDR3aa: CASSQDRGRQYF
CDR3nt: TGTGCCAGCAGCCAAGACAGGGGTAGGCAGTACTTC

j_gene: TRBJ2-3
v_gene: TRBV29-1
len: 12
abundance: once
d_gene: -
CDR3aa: CSVDKGGDTQYF
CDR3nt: TGCAGCGTTGATAAGGGTGGAGATACGCAGTATTTT

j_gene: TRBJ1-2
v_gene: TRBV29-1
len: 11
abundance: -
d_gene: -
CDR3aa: CSVEGGLGYTF
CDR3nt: TGCAGCGTTGAGGGAGGGCTCGGCTACACCTTC

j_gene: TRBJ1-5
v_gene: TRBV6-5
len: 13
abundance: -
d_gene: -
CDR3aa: CASSLDGTQPQHF
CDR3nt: TGTGCCAGCAGCCTGGACGGCACTCAGCCCCAGCATTTT

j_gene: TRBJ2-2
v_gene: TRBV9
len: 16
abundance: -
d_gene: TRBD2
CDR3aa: CASSVEASGSRGELFF
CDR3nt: TGTGCCAGCAGCGTAGAGGCTAGCGGGAGTAGAGGGGAGCTGTTTTTT

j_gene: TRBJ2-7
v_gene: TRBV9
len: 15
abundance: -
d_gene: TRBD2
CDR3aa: CASSPRASGTYEQYF
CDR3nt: TGTGCCAGCAGCCCTAGGGCTAGCGGTACCTACGAGCAGTACTTC

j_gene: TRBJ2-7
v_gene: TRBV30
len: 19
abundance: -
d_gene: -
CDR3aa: CAWSVRLAPHSFSSYEQYF
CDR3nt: TGTGCCTGGAGTGTACGGTTGGCTCCCCACTCCTTTAGCTCCTACGAGCAGTACTTC

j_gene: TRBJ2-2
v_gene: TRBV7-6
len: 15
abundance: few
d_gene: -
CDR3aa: CASSPRGSFFGELFF
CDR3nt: TGTGCCAGCAGCCCCCGGGGTAGCTTCTTCGGGGAGCTGTTTTTT

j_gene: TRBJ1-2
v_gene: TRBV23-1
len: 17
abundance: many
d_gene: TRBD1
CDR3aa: CASSRNTHGTGNFGYTF
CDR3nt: TGCGCCAGCAGTCGCAATACTCACGGGACAGGGAATTTCGGCTACACCTTC

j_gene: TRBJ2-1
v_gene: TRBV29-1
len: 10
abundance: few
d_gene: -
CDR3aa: CSGGSGEQFF
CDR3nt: TGCAGCGGGGGATCCGGGGAGCAGTTCTTC

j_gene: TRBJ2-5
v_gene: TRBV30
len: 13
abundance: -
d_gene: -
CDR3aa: CAWSIGIQETQYF
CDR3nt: TGTGCCTGGAGCATCGGGATTCAAGAGACCCAGTACTTC

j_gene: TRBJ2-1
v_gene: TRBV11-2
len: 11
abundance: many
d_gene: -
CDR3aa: CASSPEYEQFF
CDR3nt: TGTGCCAGCAGCCCCGAATATGAGCAGTTCTTC

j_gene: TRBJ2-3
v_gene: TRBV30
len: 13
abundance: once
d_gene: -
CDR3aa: CAWSVGGTDTQYF
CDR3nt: TGTGCCTGGAGTGTAGGGGGCACAGATACGCAGTATTTT

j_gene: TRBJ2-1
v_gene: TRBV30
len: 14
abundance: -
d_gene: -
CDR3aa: CAPNGTPGQNEQFF
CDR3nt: TGTGCCCCGAACGGGACACCAGGACAGAATGAGCAGTTCTTC

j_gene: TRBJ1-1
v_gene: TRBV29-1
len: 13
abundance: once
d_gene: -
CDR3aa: CSVAQTGNTEAFF
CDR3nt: TGCAGCGTTGCTCAGACAGGGAACACTGAAGCTTTCTTT

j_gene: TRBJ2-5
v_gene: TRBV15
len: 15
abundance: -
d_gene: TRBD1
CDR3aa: CATSRVREGAETQYF
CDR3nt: TGTGCCACCAGCAGAGTTCGTGAGGGGGCAGAGACCCAGTACTTC

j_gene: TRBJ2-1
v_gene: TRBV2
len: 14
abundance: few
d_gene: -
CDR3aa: CASTADLLYNEQFF
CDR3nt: TGTGCCAGCACGGCCGACCTACTGTACAATGAGCAGTTCTTC

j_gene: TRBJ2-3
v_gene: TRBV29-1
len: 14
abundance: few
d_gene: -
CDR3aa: CSATGTRPTDTQYF
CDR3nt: TGCAGCGCCACGGGGACGCGGCCCACAGATACGCAGTATTTT

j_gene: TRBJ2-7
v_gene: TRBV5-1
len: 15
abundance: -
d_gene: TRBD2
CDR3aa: CASSLTTSGSYEQYF
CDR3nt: TGCGCCAGCAGCCTAACGACTAGCGGGAGTTACGAGCAGTACTTC

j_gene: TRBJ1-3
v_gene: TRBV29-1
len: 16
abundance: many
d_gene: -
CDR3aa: CSVVAPLRTSGNTIYF
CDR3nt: TGCAGCGTTGTGGCCCCGCTCCGGACATCTGGAAACACCATATATTTT

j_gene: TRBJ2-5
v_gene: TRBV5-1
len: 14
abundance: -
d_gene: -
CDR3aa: CASSWNRGQETQYF
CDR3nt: TGCGCCAGCAGCTGGAACAGAGGCCAAGAGACCCAGTACTTC